This T cell receptor beta chain was identified in a study of CD8+CD57+ T cells in acquired aplastic anemia. Study-wide context: The DNA of sorted CD4+ and CD8+ cells averaged roughly 3 ug.

CDR3 and TCR beta VDJ profiling relied on genomic DNA as the template. TCRdb reprocessed the reads via MiXCR and lists one record per CDR3 protein. Of about 420,000 distinct CDR3 sequences in the sample, 55% to 75% were seen once. With regard to this clonotype: Its antigen is not identified. A read error may account for a junction end that differs from germline.

Regarding the study as a whole: Patients were compared with controls for CD8+ Simpson's diversity, and no significant difference emerged. The study identified twenty-nine CD8+ CDR3 sequences shared by patients and controls.

The CDR3 spans 13 residues. Looked up from germline, CDR1 is DFQATT and CDR2 is SNEGSKA (reference sequence). The source of this sequence is a human donor in good health, serving as a control. What was sequenced was sorted CD4+, CD8+, or CD8+CD57+ T cells (not recorded which) from PBMCs. This chain joins TRBV20-1 and TRBJ1-1; no definite D call. The CDR3 DNA follows: TGCAGTGCTAGAGTTCCCATTGACACTCAAGCTTTCTTT. Residues: CSARVPIDTQAFF.